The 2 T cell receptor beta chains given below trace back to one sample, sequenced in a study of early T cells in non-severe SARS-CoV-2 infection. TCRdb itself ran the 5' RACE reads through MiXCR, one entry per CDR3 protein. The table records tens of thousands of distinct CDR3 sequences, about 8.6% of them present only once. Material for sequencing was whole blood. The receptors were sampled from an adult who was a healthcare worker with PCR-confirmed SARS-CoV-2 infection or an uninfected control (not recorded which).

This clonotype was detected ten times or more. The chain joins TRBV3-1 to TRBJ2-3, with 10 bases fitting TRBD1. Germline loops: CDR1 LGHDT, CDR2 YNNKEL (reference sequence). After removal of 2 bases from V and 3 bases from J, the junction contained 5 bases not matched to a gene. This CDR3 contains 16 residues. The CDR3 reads CASSQSGTGVTDTQYF. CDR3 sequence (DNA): TGTGCCAGCAGCCAATCCGGGACAGGGGTTACAGATACGCAGTATTTT.

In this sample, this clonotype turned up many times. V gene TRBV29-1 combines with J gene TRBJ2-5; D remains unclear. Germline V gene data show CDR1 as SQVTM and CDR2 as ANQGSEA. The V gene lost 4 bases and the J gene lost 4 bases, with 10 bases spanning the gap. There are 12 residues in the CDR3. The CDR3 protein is CSVVASAETQYF. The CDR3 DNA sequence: TGCAGCGTTGTCGCCAGTGCAGAGACCCAGTACTTC.